The rows below give T cell receptor beta chains drawn from one sample of a study of OX40 agonist ivuxolimab in advanced cancers. Profiled with immunoSEQ multiplex PCR; TCRdb holds only in-frame clones, not every one. The sample carries approximately 60,000 clones, almost 95% recorded once. The sample in question was CD4+ or CD8+ T cells sorted from blood, obtained in a trial of the OX40 agonist ivuxolimab. All receptors derive from an adult with an advanced solid tumor such as melanoma, head and neck, liver or kidney cancer. Both conserved end residues are part of each CDR3. A D gene is named only where the DNA matches it firmly. Some rows mark clone size as missing; the rest say once, few, many or name a class of expanded clone.

d_call: .; clone_size: .; v_call: TRBV7-9; j_call: TRBJ2-7; cdr3_nt: TGTGCCAGCAGCTTCGCGGAGGGAAACTACGAGCAGTACTTC; cdr3_aa: CASSFAEGNYEQYF
d_call: TRBD2; clone_size: .; v_call: TRBV4-3; j_call: TRBJ2-3; cdr3_nt: TGCGCCAGCAGCCAGGCTAGCGGGAGAGATACGCAGTATTTT; cdr3_aa: CASSQASGRDTQYF
d_call: .; clone_size: .; v_call: TRBV19; j_call: TRBJ1-4; cdr3_nt: TGTGCCAGTAGTATGCGTACAGATAATGAAAAACTGTTTTTT; cdr3_aa: CASSMRTDNEKLFF
d_call: .; clone_size: .; v_call: TRBV7-9; j_call: TRBJ2-6; cdr3_nt: TGTGCCAGCAGCTTTCCCCGTTCAGCCAACGTCCTGACTTTC; cdr3_aa: CASSFPRSANVLTF
d_call: TRBD1; clone_size: medium-sized; v_call: TRBV18; j_call: TRBJ2-3; cdr3_nt: TGTGCCAGCTCACCATCCAGGGGGCAGGCAGATACGCAGTATTTT; cdr3_aa: CASSPSRGQADTQYF
d_call: TRBD1; clone_size: once; v_call: TRBV11-3; j_call: TRBJ2-3; cdr3_nt: TGTGCCAGCAGCTTAGTCCGAGGGGGCCCAGATACGCAGTATTTT; cdr3_aa: CASSLVRGGPDTQYF
d_call: .; clone_size: .; v_call: TRBV7-2; j_call: TRBJ1-1; cdr3_nt: TGTGCCAGCAGATACAGGGAAATGAACACTGAAGCTTTCTTT; cdr3_aa: CASRYREMNTEAFF
d_call: .; clone_size: .; v_call: TRBV12-2; j_call: TRBJ2-1; cdr3_nt: TGTGCAAGTCGCTTAGCTTGGCCTAGCGGGAGGTCCACCTACAATGAGCAGTTCTTC; cdr3_aa: CASRLAWPSGRSTYNEQFF
d_call: TRBD2; clone_size: .; v_call: TRBV4-2; j_call: TRBJ2-3; cdr3_nt: TGTGCCAGCAGCCAAGGTCTAGCGGGAGAATTTCTTTATACGCAGTATTTT; cdr3_aa: CASSQGLAGEFLYTQYF
d_call: TRBD1; clone_size: .; v_call: TRBV19; j_call: TRBJ2-7; cdr3_nt: TGTGCCAGTAGACCGGGACAGGGGGCAGGCGAGCAGTACTTC; cdr3_aa: CASRPGQGAGEQYF
d_call: TRBD2; clone_size: .; v_call: TRBV6-6; j_call: TRBJ2-7; cdr3_nt: TGTGCCAGCAGTTACCTAGCGGGAGGTGTCGAGCAGTACTTC; cdr3_aa: CASSYLAGGVEQYF
d_call: .; clone_size: .; v_call: TRBV6-1; j_call: TRBJ2-3; cdr3_nt: TGTGCCAGCAGAGAACAGGGTCATAGCACAGATACGCAGTATTTT; cdr3_aa: CASREQGHSTDTQYF
d_call: .; clone_size: once; v_call: TRBV4-3; j_call: TRBJ2-1; cdr3_nt: TGCGCCAGCAGCCAAGATCCGACCAGGACGGGGGCCGATGAGCAGTTCTTC; cdr3_aa: CASSQDPTRTGADEQFF
d_call: .; clone_size: .; v_call: TRBV7-3; j_call: TRBJ2-7; cdr3_nt: TGTGCCAGCAGCCCCTCTGGGGGGGCCCACGAGCAGTACTTC; cdr3_aa: CASSPSGGAHEQYF
d_call: .; clone_size: .; v_call: TRBV4-3; j_call: TRBJ1-4; cdr3_nt: TGCGCCAGCAGCCAAGATGTTGCGGTTCGGGGAGGAAAACTGTTTTTT; cdr3_aa: CASSQDVAVRGGKLFF
d_call: .; clone_size: .; v_call: TRBV11-1; j_call: TRBJ2-1; cdr3_nt: TGTGCCAGCAGCTTATTGGGATCCTACAATGAGCAGTTCTTC; cdr3_aa: CASSLLGSYNEQFF
d_call: .; clone_size: .; v_call: TRBV27; j_call: TRBJ1-5; cdr3_nt: TGTGCCAGCAGTTTCGGGGCAGAGGTTCAGCCCCAGCATTTT; cdr3_aa: CASSFGAEVQPQHF
d_call: .; clone_size: .; v_call: TRBV19; j_call: TRBJ1-2; cdr3_nt: TGTGCCACTGGCTGGGAGGGTAACTATGGCTACACCTTC; cdr3_aa: CATGWEGNYGYTF
d_call: .; clone_size: .; v_call: TRBV30; j_call: TRBJ1-1; cdr3_nt: TGTGCCTGGAAGGCGGGGGTGCAGGGTGGCACTGAAGCTTTCTTT; cdr3_aa: CAWKAGVQGGTEAFF
d_call: TRBD2; clone_size: .; v_call: TRBV28; j_call: TRBJ2-2; cdr3_nt: TGTGCCAGCAGTTTAGGCCGGGGGGAGACCGGGGAGCTGTTTTTT; cdr3_aa: CASSLGRGETGELFF
d_call: .; clone_size: .; v_call: TRBV2; j_call: TRBJ1-4; cdr3_nt: TGTGCCAGCCGCGGGGGGGAGTCAACTAATGAAAAACTGTTTTTT; cdr3_aa: CASRGGESTNEKLFF
d_call: TRBD1; clone_size: .; v_call: TRBV28; j_call: TRBJ1-2; cdr3_nt: TGTGCCAGCAGTTTATACCAGGGGGGGGACTATGGCTACACCTTC; cdr3_aa: CASSLYQGGDYGYTF
d_call: TRBD2; clone_size: .; v_call: TRBV4-2; j_call: TRBJ2-1; cdr3_nt: TGTGCCAGCAGCCAAGGGTTTAGCGGGATTGTTCGGGAGTTCTTC; cdr3_aa: CASSQGFSGIVREFF
d_call: TRBD2; clone_size: many; v_call: TRBV27; j_call: TRBJ2-3; cdr3_nt: TGTGCCAGCAGTTTAGGGGGGACTAGAGATACGCAGTATTTT; cdr3_aa: CASSLGGTRDTQYF
d_call: .; clone_size: .; v_call: TRBV13; j_call: TRBJ2-7; cdr3_nt: TGTGCCAGCAGCGGCCTGGAAGGCCTAGGCACCTACGAGCAGTACTTC; cdr3_aa: CASSGLEGLGTYEQYF
d_call: .; clone_size: .; v_call: TRBV6-4; j_call: TRBJ2-2; cdr3_nt: TGTGCCAGCAGTGTCGGGCTGGGGGCCATCGGCACCGGGGAGCTGTTTTTT; cdr3_aa: CASSVGLGAIGTGELFF
d_call: TRBD2; clone_size: .; v_call: TRBV28; j_call: TRBJ2-7; cdr3_nt: TGTGCCAGCAGCCCTCTAGCGGGAGGCTCCTACGAGCAGTACTTC; cdr3_aa: CASSPLAGGSYEQYF
d_call: .; clone_size: .; v_call: TRBV30; j_call: TRBJ1-1; cdr3_nt: TGTGCCTGGAGTGATCGGGGGCTCTGGAACACTGAAGCTTTCTTT; cdr3_aa: CAWSDRGLWNTEAFF
d_call: TRBD1; clone_size: .; v_call: TRBV6-1; j_call: TRBJ2-7; cdr3_nt: TGTGCCAGCAGTGAAGCGACAGGGATGGCCAAGGAGCAGTACTTC; cdr3_aa: CASSEATGMAKEQYF
d_call: TRBD2; clone_size: once; v_call: TRBV7-2; j_call: TRBJ2-1; cdr3_nt: TGTGCCAGCAGCCATCGGACTAGCGGGGTTAATGAGCAGTTCTTC; cdr3_aa: CASSHRTSGVNEQFF
d_call: TRBD2; clone_size: .; v_call: TRBV7-2; j_call: TRBJ2-1; cdr3_nt: TGTGCCAGCAGCTTATTGTTTAGAGGGAGGGCCGTGACCTACAATGAGCAGTTCTTC; cdr3_aa: CASSLLFRGRAVTYNEQFF
d_call: .; clone_size: .; v_call: TRBV7-9; j_call: TRBJ1-1; cdr3_nt: TGTGCCAGCAGCTTGGGCAGGAGGTTTGAAGCTTTCTTT; cdr3_aa: CASSLGRRFEAFF
d_call: .; clone_size: .; v_call: TRBV28; j_call: TRBJ2-7; cdr3_nt: TGTGCCAGCAGCCAGGTACCTTACGAGCAGTACTTC; cdr3_aa: CASSQVPYEQYF
d_call: .; clone_size: .; v_call: TRBV4-2; j_call: TRBJ1-2; cdr3_nt: TGTGCCAGCAGCCAAGCAAACGGGGCTAACTATGGCTACACCTTC; cdr3_aa: CASSQANGANYGYTF
d_call: TRBD2; clone_size: .; v_call: TRBV4-3; j_call: TRBJ2-1; cdr3_nt: TGCGCCAGCAGCGCTTCGACTAGCGTTTCCTACAATGAGCAGTTCTTC; cdr3_aa: CASSASTSVSYNEQFF
d_call: TRBD1; clone_size: .; v_call: TRBV28; j_call: TRBJ1-1; cdr3_nt: TGTGCCAGCAGTTTGACAGGGGCTCCGAACACTGAAGCTTTCTTT; cdr3_aa: CASSLTGAPNTEAFF
d_call: .; clone_size: .; v_call: TRBV27; j_call: TRBJ1-1; cdr3_nt: TGTGCCAGCAGTTTAGGACGGGCGAACACTGAAGCTTTCTTT; cdr3_aa: CASSLGRANTEAFF
d_call: .; clone_size: .; v_call: TRBV10-3; j_call: TRBJ1-1; cdr3_nt: TGTGCCATACAGGGCGTGAACACTGAAGCTTTCTTT; cdr3_aa: CAIQGVNTEAFF
d_call: .; clone_size: .; v_call: TRBV9; j_call: TRBJ2-5; cdr3_nt: TGTGCCAGCAGCCCCCCTTCCTACAGTGCAGAGACCCAGTACTTC; cdr3_aa: CASSPPSYSAETQYF
d_call: .; clone_size: few; v_call: TRBV9; j_call: TRBJ1-5; cdr3_nt: TGTGCCAGCAGCGTAGGTAGCGACGGTCAGCCCCAGCATTTT; cdr3_aa: CASSVGSDGQPQHF
d_call: TRBD1; clone_size: .; v_call: TRBV5-6; j_call: TRBJ2-1; cdr3_nt: TGTGCCAGCAGCCCGGGACAGGGCTCCTACAATGAGCAGTTCTTC; cdr3_aa: CASSPGQGSYNEQFF
d_call: .; clone_size: .; v_call: TRBV7-3; j_call: TRBJ2-2; cdr3_nt: TGTGCCAGCAGCCCACGGCACGACAGGGTAGCGGTCACCGGGGAGCTGTTTTTT; cdr3_aa: CASSPRHDRVAVTGELFF